The 27 T cell receptor beta chains in this list originate from one sample, sequenced in a study of low-dose radiotherapy and immunotherapy resistance in tumors (dated by TCRdb to the early 2020s). The sample's time point label, decoded: after trial treatment. Taken with the paper, the label for treatment or condition translates to: LDRT plus nivolumab, ipilimumab, low-dose cyclophosphamide and aspirin (RACIN trial). Instrument used: Illumina HiSeq 2500. Superscript III and a set of TRAV- and TRBV-specific primers were used to synthesize first-strand cDNA, so that both TCRalpha and TCRbeta chains were covered. A roughly 18-cycle PCR with Phusion amplified the TCRs, pairing a constant-region primer with the adapter that was attached to the V primers. TCRdb reprocessing: public reads trimmed at Q25 with fastp, clones called with MiXCR, in-frame beta chains kept. Rows matching on CDR3 protein sequence are summarized as one entry with the most common DNA and genes. This sample holds tens of thousands of distinct CDR3 sequences; about a sixth were observed only once. The ten largest account for approximately 1.5% of the sample.

Specimen: PBMCs, collected after low-dose radiotherapy plus immunotherapy. These receptors originate from a male donor with prostate cancer.

The table lists this clonotype with many counts. The chain has TRBV6-2 or TRBV6-3 and TRBJ2-7; weak D call: TRBD1 (6 bases). Trimming shortened V by 6 bases and J by 7 bases, and 13 bases separated the two germline ends. The germline CDR1 and CDR2 sequences are MNHEY and SVGEGT. This CDR3 spans 12 amino acids. The CDR3 loop is CASSPGASEQYF. CDR3 in DNA: TGTGCCAGCAGCCCAGGGGCGAGTGAGCAGTACTTC.

This clonotype was seen repeatedly, ten times or more. This chain links TRBV4-1 with TRBJ2-7, with 11 nucleotides matching TRBD1. The CDR3 is 16 amino acids. Germline V CDR1 and CDR2: MGHRA, YSYEKL. With V trimmed by 1 base and J by 3 bases, 5 bases remained unmatched. The CDR3 region has the DNA TGCGCCAGCAGCCAAGGGCCCGGGACAGGGGGCTACGAGCAGTACTTC. Protein sequence: CASSQGPGTGGYEQYF.

At least ten counts were recorded for this clonotype. V gene TRBV28 combines with J gene TRBJ2-7; unclear D gene. V gave up 3 bases and J gave up 0 bases, with 3 bases separating them. The CDR3 loop spans 12 amino acids. The germline V gene has CDR1 MDHEN and CDR2 SYDVKM. CDR3 protein: CASSFRSYEQYF. The CDR3 nucleotides are TGTGCCAGCAGTTTCCGCTCCTACGAGCAGTACTTC.

This clonotype was found many times. The junction departs from the called germline gene at one end, perhaps through a read error. V is TRBV3-1 and J is TRBJ2-5; 13 positions agree with TRBD2. The CDR3 has 16 amino acids. CDR1 is LGHDT and CDR2 is YNNKEL in the germline V gene (reference sequence). This chain's CDR3 is CASTQQGTSGTKTQYF. CDR3 in DNA: TGTGCCAGCACCCAACAGGGGACTAGCGGGACAAAGACCCAGTACTTC.

This clonotype was found a few times. V gene TRBV6-8 combines with J gene TRBJ2-1; 10 bases map to TRBD2. This CDR3 comprises 17 residues. The V segment lost 0 bases and the J segment 2 bases; nucleotides outside the gene matches: 4. From germline, CDR1 is MNHGY and CDR2 SAAAGT. The CDR3, as DNA: TGTGCCAGCAGTTACTCGCTAGCGGGAGCACCCTACAATGAGCAGTTCTTC. This sequence encodes CASSYSLAGAPYNEQFF.

This chain joins TRBV6-2 or TRBV6-3 and TRBJ2-7, with D unresolved. CDR1 is MNHEY, CDR2 SVGEGT, per germline. The CDR3 is 16 residues long. The V end was cut by 0 bases, the J end by 2 bases, with 14 bases between. The CDR3 DNA reads as TGTGCCAGCAGTTACTCGACTCTGGGATGGGCCTACGAGCAGTACTTC. Its protein is CASSYSTLGWAYEQYF.

In its sample, this clonotype was seen many times. The gene calls are TRBV7-2 and TRBJ1-2; no clear D. Trimming cost V 5 bases and J 10 bases, with 20 bases left between them. The germline CDR1 and CDR2 sequences are SGHTA and FQGNSA. This CDR3 has 14 amino acids. The CDR3, as DNA: TGTGCCAGCAGCCCCCCGGGCTCCTACGGTTTCTACACCTTC. Translation gives CASSPPGSYGFYTF.

This clonotype came up a few times. This rearrangement joins TRBV9 to TRBJ2-7; D possibly corresponds to TRBD1 (6 bases). This CDR3 spans 14 amino acids. V dropped 4 bases and J dropped 4 bases, with 15 bases sitting between them. Germline V lookup: CDR1 SGDLS, CDR2 YYNGEE. CDR3 nucleotides: TGTGCCAGCAGCCCATCCGGGACATCTTACGAGCAGTACTTC. Translation gives CASSPSGTSYEQYF.

This clonotype was seen at least ten times. The V and J genes are TRBV7-2 and TRBJ1-1, with a weak D call TRBD1 (6 bases). CDR1 and CDR2 (germline): SGHTA, FQGNSA. The CDR3 is 14 amino acids. V was pared by 4 bases and J by 6 bases, with 15 bases between. The CDR3: CASSSSTGKAEAFF. For the CDR3, the DNA is TGTGCCAGCAGCTCTTCCACAGGGAAGGCTGAAGCTTTCTTT.

This clonotype was counted between two and nine times. The J gene is TRBJ2-1, the V gene TRBV5-6; D is possibly TRBD1 or TRBD2 (5 bases each). Deletions cut 5 bases from V and 0 bases from J, with 15 bases between. Germline assignment: CDR1 SGHDT and CDR2 YYEEEE. This CDR3 comprises 16 residues. CDR3: CASSVTGTSSYNEQFF. The DNA for the CDR3 is TGTGCCAGCAGTGTTACCGGGACCAGCTCCTACAATGAGCAGTTCTTC.

This clonotype occurred many times. This chain connects TRBV28 to TRBJ1-6, with D tentatively TRBD1 (6 bases). V lost 6 bases to trimming and J lost 9 bases, with 15 bases between them. CDR3 length: 14 amino acids. Germline loops: CDR1 MDHEN, CDR2 SYDVKM. The CDR3 sequence: CASRKGGLGSPLHF. The CDR3 coding sequence is TGTGCCAGCAGGAAAGGGGGATTAGGTTCACCCCTCCACTTT.

This clonotype has at least ten counts. This chain joins TRBV28 and TRBJ1-2; 8 nucleotides align to TRBD1. J was trimmed by 5 bases and V by 6 bases; bases with no gene match: 5. Germline loops: CDR1 MDHEN, CDR2 SYDVKM. The CDR3 runs to 13 residues. In DNA, the CDR3 is TGTGCCAGCAGGGGGACAGGTGGATATGGCTACACCTTC. Translation: CASRGTGGYGYTF.

This clonotype was picked up many times. The V and J genes are TRBV19 and TRBJ2-3; 9 positions agree with TRBD1. CDR1 is LNHDA and CDR2 is SQIVND in the germline V gene (reference sequence). The CDR3 has 15 amino acids. The junction had 6 bases not matched to a gene; V was cut back by 4 bases and J by 4 bases. The CDR3 DNA sequence: TGTGCCAGTAGTACCCAGGGACAGGGTTCAGATACGCAGTATTTT. It translates to CASSTQGQGSDTQYF.

Ten or more counts support this clonotype. The chain recombines TRBV19 with TRBJ1-2; D call uncertain. Germline V gene sequence: CDR1 LNHDA, CDR2 SQIVND (reference sequence). V lost 7 bases, J lost 4 bases, and 13 bases lay in between. The CDR3 sequence is 13 residues long. CDR3 in amino acids: CASIARAGYGYTF. The CDR3 coding sequence is TGTGCCAGTATTGCCCGGGCCGGCTATGGCTACACCTTC.

In its sample, this clonotype was seen many times. The chain carries TRBV4-2 and TRBJ2-7; TRBD1 matches 7 bases. V dropped 0 bases and J dropped 4; count of bases not matched to a gene: 6. From germline, CDR1 is LGHNA and CDR2 YNFKEQ. This CDR3 has 15 amino acids. In DNA, the CDR3 is TGTGCCAGCAGCCAAGACGAGGGGGCGGTGTACGAGCAGTACTTC. Translating it yields CASSQDEGAVYEQYF.

The sample holds a few counts of this clonotype. V usage is TRBV12-3 or TRBV12-4 and J usage is TRBJ1-6, with unresolved D. This CDR3 is built from 15 residues. The germline V and J ends were trimmed by 0 bases and 7 bases, with 10 bases remaining between them. For the CDR3, the DNA is TGTGCCAGCAGTTTAGCGCCGGGATCAAATTCACCCCTCCACTTT. Protein sequence: CASSLAPGSNSPLHF.

Turning to this clonotype: A much larger clone lies a single base off, so this may be a read error. This chain uses TRBV30 with TRBJ1-3, with 7 bases fitting TRBD1. This CDR3 region has 15 residues. V dropped 8 bases and J dropped 4; count of bases not matched to a gene: 14. Germline CDR1 and CDR2: GTSNPN and SVGIG (reference sequence). In DNA form, the CDR3 reads TGTGCCCGGAACCCTTTGGGACAGCAGGGAAACACCATATATTTT. Amino acids: CARNPLGQQGNTIYF.

This clonotype has a handful of counts. The rearrangement joins TRBV6-2 or TRBV6-3 to TRBJ2-2, with 12 bases identical to TRBD2. The V gene end was trimmed by 6 bases and the J gene end by 4 bases; junction bases not matched to a gene: 6. The CDR3 contains 16 residues. The germline CDR1 and CDR2 sequences are MNHEY and SVGEGT. CDR3 sequence: CASSLTSGRLTGELFF. The CDR3 bases are TGTGCCAGCAGCCTTACTAGCGGGAGGCTCACCGGGGAGCTGTTTTTT.

This clonotype was counted many times. This chain joins TRBV27 and TRBJ2-1; TRBD2 aligns across 8 bases. The CDR3 spans 15 residues. Germline V gives CDR1 MNHEY, CDR2 SMNVEV (reference sequence). The junction had 9 bases not matched to a gene; V was cut back by 5 bases and J by 6 bases. The CDR3 region has the DNA TGTGCCAGCAGTCCCGACAGCGGGAGAATCAATGAGCAGTTCTTC. Protein product: CASSPDSGRINEQFF.

In this sample, this clonotype turned up many times. The DNA of the CDR3 is TGCAGTGCTAGGCAGGGGGTTGAAAAACTGTTTTTT. Its protein is CSARQGVEKLFF. This chain connects TRBV20-1 to TRBJ1-4; 7 positions match TRBD1. The J segment lost 7 bases and the V segment lost 3 bases, leaving 2 bases of the junction unmatched. CDR3 length: 12 residues. The V gene's germline CDR1 is DFQATT and CDR2 SNEGSKA (reference sequence).

This clonotype came up many times. The rearrangement links TRBV7-2 to TRBJ2-2, with D uncertain. V was trimmed by 3 bases and J by 7 bases, leaving 12 bases between them. The CDR3 consists of 14 residues. Germline CDR1 reads SGHTA; CDR2 reads FQGNSA. Here the CDR3 DNA reads TGTGCCAGCAGCTTCTCGATTTCTGGCGGGGAGCTGTTTTTT. The encoded protein is CASSFSISGGELFF.

This clonotype was seen ten or more times. The chain has TRBV20-1 and TRBJ2-1; D is perhaps TRBD2 (6 bases). The CDR3 runs to 14 residues. Germline V CDR1 and CDR2: DFQATT, SNEGSKA (reference sequence). With 5 bases removed from V and 0 bases from J, the gap between germline ends came to 11 bases. This CDR3 is CSAEDGSSYNEQFF. The CDR3 DNA reads as TGCAGTGCTGAGGACGGGAGCTCCTACAATGAGCAGTTCTTC.

There are many counts of this clonotype. The CDR3 here is CASSFTDKPQHF. The CDR3 nucleotides are TGTGCCAGCAGCTTCACAGATAAGCCCCAGCATTTT. This chain uses TRBV28 with TRBJ1-5; D is unresolved. Trimming removed 6 bases from V and 8 bases from J, with 11 bases in between. From germline, CDR1 is MDHEN and CDR2 SYDVKM. This CDR3 comprises 12 residues. The full variable domain, completed using reference TRBV28 and TRBJ1-5, is DVKVTQSSRYLVKRTGEKVFLECVQDMDHENMFWYRQDPGLGLRLIYFSYDVKMKEKGDIPEGYSVSREKKERFSLILESASTNQTSMYLCASSFTDKPQHFGDGTRLSIL.

This clonotype was observed many times. The rearrangement joins TRBV7-2 to TRBJ2-7; possibly TRBD1 or TRBD2 for D (5 bases each). The CDR3 has 16 residues. CDR1 SGHTA and CDR2 FQGNSA come from the germline V gene. The ends were cut back, 3 bases at V and 4 bases at J, with 19 bases in the middle. The CDR3: CASSFGYGRGGYEQYF. CDR3 DNA sequence: TGTGCCAGCAGCTTCGGATATGGCCGGGGCGGTTACGAGCAGTACTTC.

This clonotype was counted at least ten times. CDR3 in DNA: TGTGCCAGTAGGGATCCGGGGACAGCTCCCTACGAGCAGTACTTC. Residues: CASRDPGTAPYEQYF. The chain combines TRBV19 with TRBJ2-7; TRBD1 matches at 7 bases. The CDR3 contains 15 residues. Germline-derived CDR1 and CDR2 are LNHDA and SQIVND (reference sequence). V shed 6 bases and J 2 bases; nucleotides not matched to a gene: 10.

In its sample, this clonotype was seen many times. The chain couples TRBV27 to TRBJ2-2, with 7 nucleotides matching TRBD1. Germline values: CDR1 MNHEY, CDR2 SMNVEV (reference sequence). The trim removed 3 bases at V and 3 bases at J, leaving 1 base unmatched. This CDR3 contains 14 residues. The CDR3 sequence: CASSLGQYTGELFF. As DNA, the CDR3 is TGTGCCAGCAGTTTGGGACAGTACACCGGGGAGCTGTTTTTT.

This clonotype has ten or more counts. This CDR3 is CASSLSDTPIGGYGYTF. DNA for the CDR3: TGTGCCAGCAGTTTATCCGATACCCCGATAGGGGGCTATGGCTACACCTTC. The chain couples TRBV28 to TRBJ1-2, with D possibly TRBD1 on 6 matching bases. With 1 base removed from V and 4 bases from J, the gap between germline ends came to 19 bases. The germline gives CDR1 MDHEN, CDR2 SYDVKM. There are 17 residues in the CDR3.